The T cell receptor (beta chain) described here comes from a study of shared clonotypes between healthy human individuals. Study details: Three plates each covered CD4 naive and memory; CD8 naive two, CD8 memory one.

Remarks on this clone: Its antigen is not known.

Clones were sequenced by immunoSEQ multiplex PCR, and TCRdb holds only the in-frame ones, with some missing. The sample records about 2,100,000 clones, about 93% being singletons. Whole-study findings and limits: Some clonotypes were shared by all four sorted-subset donors, while others were not shared. The non-shared ones had lower generation probabilities than the shared ones. Sampling used blood alone; tissue repertoires probably differ. Around 5% was the fraction of naive CD4 clonotypes found shared across several donors.

Naive-designated CD8 cells lacked CD45RO, were positively enriched for CCR7, and omitted terminally differentiated effector memory CD45RA+ cells. Trimming took off 6 bases at V and 6 bases at J, with 11 bases between the two ends. This CDR3 has 12 residues. Germline loops: CDR1 SQVTM, CDR2 ANQGSEA. Sequencing input: naive CD8+ T cells from PBMCs. The source of this sequence is a man between 18 and 35 years old in good health. Some clones in this sample may be carry-over from other donors' samples. The chain uses TRBV29-1 and TRBJ2-2; TRBD1 or TRBD2 may be the D gene (5 bases each). The CDR3 is CSVWGWAGELFF. Here the CDR3 DNA reads TGCAGCGTGTGGGGGTGGGCCGGGGAGCTGTTTTTT.